The entry below gives a single TCR beta chain sequence along with its context. These data originate in a study of blood T cell repertoires in COVID-19. The wider study: Researchers got acute and convalescent COVID-19 samples from the United States, Italy and Spain. In each case, the material was cDNA or gDNA derived from T cells, B-cell-depleted T cells, or PBMCs.

Original handling: Reference gene primer amplification in the assay estimated nucleated cell counts. TCRdb keeps only in-frame clones here, not all; method: immunoSEQ multiplex PCR. V and J calls and clone size come straight from that table; D and trimming were deduced from the DNA. Found here are over 200,000 clones, around 80% of them singletons; the top ten hold approximately 12%. Germline assignment: CDR1 MNHEY and CDR2 SVGEGT. V shed 6 bases, J shed 2 bases, and the junction held 4 bases outside the gene matches. The CDR3 spans 15 residues. This sequence was found in a woman aged 40 to 50 with acute or convalescent COVID-19. The specimen was peripheral blood. J is TRBJ2-3 and V is TRBV6-2 or TRBV6-3; TRBD2 matches 11 bases. Here the CDR3 reads CASSRSGRDTDTQYF. The CDR3 region has the DNA TGTGCCAGCAGCCGTAGCGGGAGGGACACAGATACGCAGTATTTT.